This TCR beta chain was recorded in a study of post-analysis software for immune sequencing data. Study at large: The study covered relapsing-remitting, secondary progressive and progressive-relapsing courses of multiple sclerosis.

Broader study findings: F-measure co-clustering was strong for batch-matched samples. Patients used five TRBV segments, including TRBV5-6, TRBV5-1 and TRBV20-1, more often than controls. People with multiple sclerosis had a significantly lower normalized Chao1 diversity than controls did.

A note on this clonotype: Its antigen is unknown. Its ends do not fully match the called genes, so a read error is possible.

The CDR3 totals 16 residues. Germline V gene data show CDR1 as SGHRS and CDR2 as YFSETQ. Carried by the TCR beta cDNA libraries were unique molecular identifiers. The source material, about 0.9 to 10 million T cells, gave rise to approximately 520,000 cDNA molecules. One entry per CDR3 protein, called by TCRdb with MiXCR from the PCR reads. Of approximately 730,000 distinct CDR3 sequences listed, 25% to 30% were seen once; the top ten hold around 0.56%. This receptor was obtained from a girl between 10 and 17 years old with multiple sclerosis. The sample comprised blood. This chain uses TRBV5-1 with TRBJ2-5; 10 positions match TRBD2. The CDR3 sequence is CANSLMLAGEQETQYF. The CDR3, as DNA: TGCGCCAACAGCTTGATGCTAGCGGGGGAACAAGAGACCCAGTACTTC.